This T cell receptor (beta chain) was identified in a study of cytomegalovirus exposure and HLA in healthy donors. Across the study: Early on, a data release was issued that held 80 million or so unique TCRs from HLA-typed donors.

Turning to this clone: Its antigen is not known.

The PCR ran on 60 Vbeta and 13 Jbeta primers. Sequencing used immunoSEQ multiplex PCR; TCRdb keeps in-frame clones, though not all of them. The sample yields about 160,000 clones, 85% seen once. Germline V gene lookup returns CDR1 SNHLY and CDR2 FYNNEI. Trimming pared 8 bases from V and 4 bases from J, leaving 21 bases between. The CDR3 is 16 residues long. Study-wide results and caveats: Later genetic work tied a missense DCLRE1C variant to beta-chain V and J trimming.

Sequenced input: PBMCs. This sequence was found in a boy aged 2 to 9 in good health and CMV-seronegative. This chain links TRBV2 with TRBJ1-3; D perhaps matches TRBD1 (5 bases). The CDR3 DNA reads TGTGCCAGCCGAAAACTCAACCCGGGGGTCGGAAACACCATATATTTT. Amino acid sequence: CASRKLNPGVGNTIYF.